What follows are 3 T cell receptor beta chains derived from one specimen sequenced in a study of T cells in pancreatic ductal adenocarcinoma. Profiling relied on immunoSEQ multiplex PCR, and the TCRdb table lists in-frame clones only, not all of them. The sample consists of roughly 5,000 clones, around 74% of them appearing once. Selected pancreatic ductal adenocarcinoma patients had undergone surgery without neoadjuvant therapy. Sequencing was carried out using pancreatic tumor tissue. These receptors were taken from a human donor with pancreatic ductal adenocarcinoma.

The chain recombines TRBV7-2 with TRBJ2-1; maybe TRBD1 (6 bases). The CDR3 has 16 residues. V lost 3 bases and J lost 7, with 19 bases in between. CDR1 SGHTA and CDR2 FQGNSA come from the germline V gene. The CDR3 coding sequence is TGTGCCAGCAGCTTCCCCCTACCTATGAGGGGGAATGAGCAGTTCTTC. Translation gives CASSFPLPMRGNEQFF.

Comments on this clone: This specimen includes other DNA sequences encoding the same CDR3. The chain joins TRBV6-1 to TRBJ2-2; 8 nucleotides match TRBD1. V dropped 4 bases and J dropped 6; count of bases not matched to a gene: 7. CDR1 is MNHNS and CDR2 is SASEGT in the germline V gene. This CDR3 is 15 amino acids long. In DNA form, the CDR3 reads TGTGCCAGCAGTGGACAGGGGCTAACGCCCGGGGAGCTGTTTTTT. Protein product: CASSGQGLTPGELFF.

This clone was seen a few times. The chain uses TRBV12-1 and TRBJ1-6. TRBV12-1 is a pseudogene segment. CDR3 size: 14 residues. CDR3 amino acids: CASSLTNGGSPLHF. The CDR3, as DNA: TGTGCCAGCAGCTTGACGAACGGAGGTTCACCCCTCCACTTT.